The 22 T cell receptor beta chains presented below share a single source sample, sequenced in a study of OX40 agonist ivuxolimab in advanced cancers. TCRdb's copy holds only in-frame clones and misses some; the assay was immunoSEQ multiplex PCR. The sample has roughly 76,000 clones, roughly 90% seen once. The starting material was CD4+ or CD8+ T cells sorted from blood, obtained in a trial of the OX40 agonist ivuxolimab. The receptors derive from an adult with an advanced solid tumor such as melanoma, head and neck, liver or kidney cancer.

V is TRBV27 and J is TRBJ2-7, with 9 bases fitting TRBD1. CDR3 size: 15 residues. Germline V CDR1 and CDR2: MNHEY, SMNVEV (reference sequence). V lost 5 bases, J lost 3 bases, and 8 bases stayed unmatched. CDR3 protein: CASSLSGQGFYEQYF. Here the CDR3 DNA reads TGTGCCAGCAGTCTTTCGGGACAGGGCTTCTACGAGCAGTACTTC.

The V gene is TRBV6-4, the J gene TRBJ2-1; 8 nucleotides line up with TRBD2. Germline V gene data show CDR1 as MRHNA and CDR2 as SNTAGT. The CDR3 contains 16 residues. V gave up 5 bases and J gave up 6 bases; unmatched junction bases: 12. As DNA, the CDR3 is TGTGCCAGCAGTCCAAGGGGTAGCGGGACGGGCAATGAGCAGTTCTTC. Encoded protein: CASSPRGSGTGNEQFF.

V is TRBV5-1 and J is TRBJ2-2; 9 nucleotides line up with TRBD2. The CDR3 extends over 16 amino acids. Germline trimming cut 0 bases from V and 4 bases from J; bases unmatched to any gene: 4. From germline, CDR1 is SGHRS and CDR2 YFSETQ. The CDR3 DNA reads TGCGCCAGCAGCTTGGAGGTGACTAGCGGCACCGGGGAGCTGTTTTTT. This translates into CASSLEVTSGTGELFF.

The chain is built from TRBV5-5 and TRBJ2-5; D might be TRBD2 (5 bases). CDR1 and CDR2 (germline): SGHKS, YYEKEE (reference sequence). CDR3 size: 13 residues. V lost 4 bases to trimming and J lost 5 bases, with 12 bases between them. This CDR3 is CASSAGQLETQYF. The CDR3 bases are TGTGCCAGCAGCGCGGGTCAGCTGGAGACCCAGTACTTC. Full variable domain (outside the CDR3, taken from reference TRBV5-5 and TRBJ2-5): DAGVTQSPTHLIKTRGQQVTLRCSPISGHKSVSWYQQVLGQGPQFIFQYYEKEERGRGNFPDRFSARQFPNYSSELNVNALLLGDSALYLCASSAGQLETQYFGPGTRLLVL.

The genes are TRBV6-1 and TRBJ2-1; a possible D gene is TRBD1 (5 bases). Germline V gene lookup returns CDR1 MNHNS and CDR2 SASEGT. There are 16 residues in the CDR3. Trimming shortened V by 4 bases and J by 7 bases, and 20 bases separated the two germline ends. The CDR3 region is CASSGFNRRGANEQFF. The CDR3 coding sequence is TGTGCCAGCAGTGGTTTTAACCGCCGTGGGGCTAATGAGCAGTTCTTC.

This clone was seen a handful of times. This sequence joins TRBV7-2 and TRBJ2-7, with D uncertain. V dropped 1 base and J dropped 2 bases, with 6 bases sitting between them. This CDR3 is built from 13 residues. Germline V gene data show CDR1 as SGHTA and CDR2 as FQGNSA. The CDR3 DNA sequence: TGTGCCAGCAGCTTAGACGGGCCCTACGAGCAGTACTTC. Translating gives CASSLDGPYEQYF. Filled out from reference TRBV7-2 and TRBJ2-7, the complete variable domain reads GAGVSQSPSNKVTEKGKDVELRCDPISGHTALYWYRQSLGQGLEFLIYFQGNSAPDKSGLPSDRFSAERTGGSVSTLTIQRTQQEDSAVYLCASSLDGPYEQYFGPGTRLTVT.

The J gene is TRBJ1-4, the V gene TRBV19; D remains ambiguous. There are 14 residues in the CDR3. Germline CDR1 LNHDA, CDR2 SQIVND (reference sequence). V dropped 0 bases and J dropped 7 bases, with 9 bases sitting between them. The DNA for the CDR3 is TGTGCCAGTAGTATAGAAGGATCTGGTGAAAAACTGTTTTTT. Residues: CASSIEGSGEKLFF.

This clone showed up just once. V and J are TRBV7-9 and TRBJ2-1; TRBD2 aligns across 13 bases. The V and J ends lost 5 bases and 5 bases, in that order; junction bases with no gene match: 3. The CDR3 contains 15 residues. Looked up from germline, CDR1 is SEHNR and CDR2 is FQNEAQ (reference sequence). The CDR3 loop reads CASSPGLAGDNEQFF. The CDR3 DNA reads TGTGCCAGCAGCCCTGGACTAGCGGGAGACAATGAGCAGTTCTTC. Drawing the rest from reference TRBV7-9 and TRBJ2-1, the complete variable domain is DTGVSQNPRHKITKRGQNVTFRCDPISEHNRLYWYRQTLGQGPEFLTYFQNEAQLEKSRLLSDRFSAERPKGSFSTLEIQRTEQGDSAMYLCASSPGLAGDNEQFFGPGTRLTVL.

The CDR3 DNA reads TGTGCCAGCACAACGACAGGCATACGCTCTGGGGCCAACGTCCTGACTTTC. It encodes CASTTTGIRSGANVLTF. The chain combines TRBV2 with TRBJ2-6, with a tentative D call TRBD1 (6 bases). The CDR3 is 17 amino acids. The germline CDR1 and CDR2 sequences are SNHLY and FYNNEI. Trimming pared 7 bases from V and 0 bases from J, leaving 16 bases between.

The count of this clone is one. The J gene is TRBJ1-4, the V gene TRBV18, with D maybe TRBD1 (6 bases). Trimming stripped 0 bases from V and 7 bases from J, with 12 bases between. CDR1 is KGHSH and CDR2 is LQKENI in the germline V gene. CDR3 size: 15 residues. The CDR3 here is CASSPPWGRGEKLFF. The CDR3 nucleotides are TGTGCCAGCTCACCACCGTGGGGGCGCGGTGAAAAACTGTTTTTT.

The CDR3 loop is CASSLRSSAIGTDTQYF. CDR3 coding DNA: TGCGCCAGCAGCCTCCGGTCCTCCGCTATAGGCACAGATACGCAGTATTTT. The chain couples TRBV4-1 to TRBJ2-3; D not certain. CDR3 length equals 17 residues. The germline CDR1 and CDR2 sequences are MGHRA and YSYEKL. Deletions cut 4 bases from V and 1 base from J, with 18 bases between.

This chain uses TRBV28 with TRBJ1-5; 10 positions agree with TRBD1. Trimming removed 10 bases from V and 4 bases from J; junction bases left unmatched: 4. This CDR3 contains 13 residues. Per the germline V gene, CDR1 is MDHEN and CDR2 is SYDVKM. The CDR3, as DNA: TGTGCCACCCCGGACAGGGGGAATCAGCCCCAGCATTTT. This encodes CATPDRGNQPQHF.

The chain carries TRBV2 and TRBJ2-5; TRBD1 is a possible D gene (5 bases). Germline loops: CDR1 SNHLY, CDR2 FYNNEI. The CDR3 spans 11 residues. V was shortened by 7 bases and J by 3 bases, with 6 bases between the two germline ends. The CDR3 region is CASTGKETQYF. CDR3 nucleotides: TGTGCCAGCACAGGGAAAGAGACCCAGTACTTC.

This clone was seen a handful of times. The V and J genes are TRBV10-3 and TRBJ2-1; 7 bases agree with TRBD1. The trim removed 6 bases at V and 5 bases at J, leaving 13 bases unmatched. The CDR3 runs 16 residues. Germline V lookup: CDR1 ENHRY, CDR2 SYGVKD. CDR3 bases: TGTGCCATCAGCGAGGGGGCCAGTAGGGCTAACAATGAGCAGTTCTTC. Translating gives CAISEGASRANNEQFF.

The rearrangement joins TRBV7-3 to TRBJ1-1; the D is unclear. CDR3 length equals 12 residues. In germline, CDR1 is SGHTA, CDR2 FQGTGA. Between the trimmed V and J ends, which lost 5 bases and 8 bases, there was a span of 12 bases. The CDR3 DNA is TGTGCCAGCAGCCCCGCGGTCCCGGAAGCTTTCTTT. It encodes CASSPAVPEAFF.

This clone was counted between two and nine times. DNA for the CDR3: TGTGCCAGTTCCCTCAGTTGGGCCAAAAACATTCAGTACTTC. Translating gives CASSLSWAKNIQYF. The chain is built from TRBV2 and TRBJ2-4; no clear D gene. Germline V gene sequence: CDR1 SNHLY, CDR2 FYNNEI. The CDR3 has 14 residues. Between the trimmed V and J ends, which lost 9 bases and 1 base, there was a span of 13 bases.

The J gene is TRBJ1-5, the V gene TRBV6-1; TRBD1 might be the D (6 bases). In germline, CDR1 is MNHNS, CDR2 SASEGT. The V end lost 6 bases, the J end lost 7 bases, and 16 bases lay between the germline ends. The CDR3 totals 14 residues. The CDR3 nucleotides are TGTGCCAGCAGCCGGGGAGGGCAGGGGCAGCCCCAGCATTTT. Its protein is CASSRGGQGQPQHF.

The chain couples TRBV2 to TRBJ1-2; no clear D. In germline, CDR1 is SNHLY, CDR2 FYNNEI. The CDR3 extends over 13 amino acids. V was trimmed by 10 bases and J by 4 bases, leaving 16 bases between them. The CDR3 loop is CATLEVLGYGYTF. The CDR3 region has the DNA TGTGCCACCCTTGAGGTCCTTGGCTATGGCTACACCTTC.

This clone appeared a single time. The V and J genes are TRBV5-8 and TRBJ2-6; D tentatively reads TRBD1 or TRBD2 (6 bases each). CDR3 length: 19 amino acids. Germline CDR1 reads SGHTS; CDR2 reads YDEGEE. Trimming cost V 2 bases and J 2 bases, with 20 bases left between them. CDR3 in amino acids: CASSFPLGGRLPGANVLTF. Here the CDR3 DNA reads TGTGCCAGCAGCTTCCCCCTTGGGGGGCGCCTGCCTGGGGCCAACGTCCTGACTTTC. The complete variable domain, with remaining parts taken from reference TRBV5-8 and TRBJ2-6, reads EAGVTQSPTHLIKTRGQQATLRCSPISGHTSVYWYQQALGLGLQFLLWYDEGEERNRGNFPPRFSGRQFPNYSSELNVNALELEDSALYLCASSFPLGGRLPGANVLTFGAGSRLTVL.

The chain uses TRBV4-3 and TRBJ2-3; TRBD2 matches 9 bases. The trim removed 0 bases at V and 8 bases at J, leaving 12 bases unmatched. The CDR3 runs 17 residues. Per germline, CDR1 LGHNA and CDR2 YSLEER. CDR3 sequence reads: CASSQETSGWEGATQYF. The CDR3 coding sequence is TGCGCCAGCAGCCAAGAAACTAGCGGGTGGGAGGGGGCTACGCAGTATTTT.

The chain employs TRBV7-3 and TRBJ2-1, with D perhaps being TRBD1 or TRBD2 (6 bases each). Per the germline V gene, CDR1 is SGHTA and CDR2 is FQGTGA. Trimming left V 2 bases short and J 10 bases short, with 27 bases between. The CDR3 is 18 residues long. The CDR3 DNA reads TGTGCCAGCAGCTTAGGATTTCTTACGGGAGTTGCGACAGGAGAGCAGTTCTTC. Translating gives CASSLGFLTGVATGEQFF.

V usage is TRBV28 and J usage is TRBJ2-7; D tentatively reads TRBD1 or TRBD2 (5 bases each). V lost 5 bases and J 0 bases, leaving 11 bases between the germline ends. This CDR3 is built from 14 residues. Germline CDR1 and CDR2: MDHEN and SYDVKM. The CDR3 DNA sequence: TGTGCCAGCAGTCTCGGGACCGTCTCCTACGAGCAGTACTTC. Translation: CASSLGTVSYEQYF.